This is a list of T cell receptor beta chains from one sample in a study of CD8 T cells in Susac syndrome. TCRdb analysed the immunoSEQ multiplex PCR reads with MiXCR anew, one entry per CDR3 protein. The repertoire includes roughly 170,000 distinct CDR3 sequences, approximately 93% of them detected once, and about 0.088% sits in the top ten. The sample comprised CD4+ T cells from PBMCs. These receptors were collected from a human donor with multiple sclerosis. Each CDR3 is given with its conserved first and last residue. The D gene is left open where the match is weak. Clone size is shown for a subset of rows, as once, few, many or a class of expanded clone.

-	TRBV5-6	-	TRBJ2-1	CASIGTHRSYNEQFF	TGTGCCAGCATCGGGACTCACAGGTCATACAATGAGCAGTTCTTC
-	TRBV29-1	-	TRBJ1-2	CSVGTPYGYTF	TGCAGCGTGGGGACGCCCTATGGCTACACCTTC
-	TRBV19	TRBD1	TRBJ2-5	CASSALHRGSGTQYF	TGTGCCAGTAGTGCCCTTCACAGGGGGTCCGGGACCCAGTACTTC
-	TRBV6-5	TRBD1	TRBJ2-7	CASSRSGQGYEQYF	TGTGCCAGCAGTCGCTCGGGACAGGGCTACGAGCAGTACTTC
-	TRBV3-1	TRBD2	TRBJ2-1	CASTQERDYKQQFF	TGTGCCAGCACCCAAGAACGGGACTACAAACAGCAGTTCTTC
-	TRBV27	TRBD2	TRBJ2-3	CATKGLAGYTDTQYF	TGTGCCACCAAGGGACTAGCGGGGTACACAGATACGCAGTATTTT
-	TRBV2	-	TRBJ2-5	CASQTEETQYF	TGTGCCAGCCAGACAGAAGAGACCCAGTACTTC
-	TRBV20-1	-	TRBJ1-6	CSARALAGSRYNSPLHF	TGCAGTGCTAGAGCCTTGGCAGGGAGTCGATATAATTCACCCCTCCACTTT
-	TRBV7-3	-	TRBJ2-3	CASSSLQGTTGGTQYF	TGTGCCAGCAGCTCCTTACAGGGGACTACGGGAGGGACGCAGTATTTT
-	TRBV10-3	-	TRBJ2-2	CAISESMAANTGELFF	TGTGCCATCAGTGAGTCTATGGCCGCGAACACCGGGGAGCTGTTTTTT
-	TRBV7-2	-	TRBJ2-3	CASSPTGRDTQYF	TGTGCCAGCAGCCCGACAGGGAGGGATACGCAGTATTTT
-	TRBV7-3	-	TRBJ2-2	CASSPGTITGELFF	TGTGCCAGCAGCCCAGGGACAATCACCGGGGAGCTGTTTTTT
-	TRBV2	-	TRBJ2-1	CASSELPYNEQFF	TGTGCCAGCAGTGAGTTGCCTTACAATGAGCAGTTCTTC
-	TRBV5-4	-	TRBJ1-2	CASSRDLGNYGYTF	TGTGCCAGCAGCAGGGACCTGGGTAACTATGGCTACACCTTC
-	TRBV7-3	TRBD2	TRBJ2-5	CASSLRGLQETQYF	TGTGCCAGCAGCTTAAGGGGACTACAAGAGACCCAGTACTTC
-	TRBV6-5	-	TRBJ1-2	CASSYDLHGYGYTF	TGTGCCAGCAGTTACGACCTACACGGTTATGGCTACACCTTC
-	TRBV19	TRBD2	TRBJ2-5	CASKKGLVEETQYF	TGTGCCAGTAAGAAAGGACTAGTCGAAGAGACCCAGTACTTC
-	TRBV7-9	TRBD1	TRBJ1-4	CASRLTGVGEKLFF	TGTGCCAGCAGGCTTACAGGGGTAGGAGAAAAACTGTTTTTT
-	TRBV29-1	-	TRBJ2-1	CSVEANAAGEQFF	TGCAGCGTTGAGGCGAACGCGGCGGGTGAGCAGTTCTTC
-	TRBV18	-	TRBJ2-3	CASSPTTDTQYF	TGTGCCAGCTCACCCACCACAGATACGCAGTATTTT
-	TRBV9	TRBD2	TRBJ2-5	CASSARAGVGETQYF	TGTGCCAGCAGCGCTAGGGCGGGAGTGGGTGAGACCCAGTACTTC
-	TRBV20-1	-	TRBJ2-5	CSARGRGAWGKMKETQYF	TGCAGTGCTCGGGGACGGGGTGCTTGGGGAAAAATGAAAGAGACCCAGTACTTC
-	TRBV10-3	-	TRBJ1-2	CAISRTGSGYTF	TGTGCCATCAGCCGAACAGGGAGTGGCTACACCTTC
-	TRBV10-2	-	TRBJ1-1	CASSESGHHTEAFF	TGCGCCAGCAGTGAGTCGGGACACCACACTGAAGCTTTCTTT
-	TRBV4-3	-	TRBJ2-2	CASSHGVGRETTGELFF	TGCGCCAGCAGCCACGGGGTAGGAAGGGAGACCACCGGGGAGCTGTTTTTT
-	TRBV28	-	TRBJ1-5	CASSLGGNSNQPQHF	TGTGCCAGCAGTTTAGGGGGGAATAGCAATCAGCCCCAGCATTTT
-	TRBV4-3	-	TRBJ2-3	CASSQAGVDTQYF	TGCGCCAGCAGCCAAGCCGGGGTAGATACGCAGTATTTT
once	TRBV5-1	TRBD2	TRBJ2-2	CASRLQASGNTGELFF	TGCGCCAGCCGGCTTCAGGCTAGCGGGAACACCGGGGAGCTGTTTTTT
once	TRBV13	TRBD2	TRBJ2-3	CASSLGHPSGSTGTDTQYF	TGTGCCAGCAGCTTAGGCCATCCTAGCGGGAGTACAGGCACAGATACGCAGTATTTT
-	TRBV2	-	TRBJ2-1	CASSERQGDIDNEQFF	TGTGCCAGCAGTGAAAGGCAGGGAGACATCGACAATGAGCAGTTCTTC
-	TRBV5-1	-	TRBJ2-2	CASSLQPTSLEAGELFF	TGCGCCAGCAGCTTGCAACCCACTAGTCTTGAGGCCGGGGAGCTGTTTTTT
-	TRBV2	TRBD2	TRBJ2-2	CASRPRPGGTGELFF	TGTGCCAGCAGGCCCCGTCCGGGGGGTACCGGGGAGCTGTTTTTT
once	TRBV15	-	TRBJ2-7	CATSRDKGQVYEQYF	TGTGCCACCAGCAGAGATAAGGGCCAGGTTTACGAGCAGTACTTC
-	TRBV6-5	-	TRBJ2-7	CARDRSSYEQYF	TGTGCCAGAGACAGGAGCTCCTACGAGCAGTACTTC